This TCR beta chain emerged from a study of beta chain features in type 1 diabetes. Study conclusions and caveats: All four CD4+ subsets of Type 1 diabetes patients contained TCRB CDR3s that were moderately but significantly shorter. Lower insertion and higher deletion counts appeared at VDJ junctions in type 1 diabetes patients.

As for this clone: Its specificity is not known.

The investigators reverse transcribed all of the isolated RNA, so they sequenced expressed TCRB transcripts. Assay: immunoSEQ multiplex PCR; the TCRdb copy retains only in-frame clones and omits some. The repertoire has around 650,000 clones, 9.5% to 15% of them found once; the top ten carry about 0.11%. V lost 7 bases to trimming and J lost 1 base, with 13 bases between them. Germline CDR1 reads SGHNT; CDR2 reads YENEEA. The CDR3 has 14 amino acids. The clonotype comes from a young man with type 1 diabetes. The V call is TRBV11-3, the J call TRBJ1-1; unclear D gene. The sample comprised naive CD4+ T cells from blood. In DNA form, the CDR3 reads TGTGCCAGCATCCCGACACAAGCGAACACTGAAGCTTTCTTT. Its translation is CASIPTQANTEAFF. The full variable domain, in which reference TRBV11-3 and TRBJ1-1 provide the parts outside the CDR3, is EAGVVQSPRYKIIEKKQPVAFWCNPISGHNTLYWYLQNLGQGPELLIRYENEEAVDDSQLPKDRFSAERLKGVDSTLKIQPAELGDSAVYLCASIPTQANTEAFFGQGTRLTVV.